This T cell receptor beta chain was identified during a study of cytomegalovirus exposure and HLA in healthy donors (dated by TCRdb to the late 2010s). Looking at the study overall: In an earlier analysis of 550 to 750 of the donors, 276 Gb of sequence data and 95 million to 130 million unique TCR beta sequences from some 170 million T cells were reported. To predict cytomegalovirus infection status, the study brought together high-throughput TCR immunosequencing, statistical association of individual TCRs with disease status, and machine learning. Of the roughly 400 genotyped donors, approximately 80% fell in the genetic ancestry cluster associated with self-reported Caucasian donors. The study was designed to test whether signatures of past pathogen exposure could be identified by cataloging public T cell receptors. On average, approximately 250,000 unique TCR beta nucleotide sequences were sequenced per donor among a few hundred genotyped donors of the cohort, with 15% to 20% of those sequences being non-productive. An earlier analysis of roughly 580 of the donors used high-throughput TCR beta sequencing to judge whether each TCR beta V gene segment behaved as functional or pseudogenic. Every discovery cohort repertoire had been produced on one sequencing platform. Alongside the repertoire data, information on donor age, sex, ethnicity and CMV serostatus was compiled. In the later analysis, no new phenotypic data were used to find candidate immune exposures; instead, reliance was placed on TCR beta sequences and their occurrence across donors. In addition to the first cohort of around 670 subjects, a separate validation cohort of approximately 130 different subjects was used. A later analysis re-analyzed previously published TCR beta repertoires from about 730 donors and added high-resolution HLA genotyping to study TCR occurrence patterns. A few DR-DQ haplotypes were treated as single units for association and clustering because of strong linkage in the cohort. Roughly 300 gigabases of sequencing data and tens of millions of unique TCR sequences were included in an early release covering around 600 HLA-typed donors. Genome-wide SNP genotypes for about 60% of the 666 donors were used in a later genetic analysis, which treated that subset as a discovery cohort. The T cell repertoires of 670 or so subjects were profiled by immunosequencing and related to cytomegalovirus serostatus. Typing coverage varied by locus: 629-630 donors for A, B, C, DRB1 and DQB1; roughly 510 for DQA1; 600 to 610 for DPA1; more than 450 for DPB1. HLA typing covered class I and class II loci at four-digit resolution.

The library was made by the immunoSEQ multiplex PCR assay. A mixture of 60 forward primers for TCR Vbeta segments and 13 reverse primers for TCR Jbeta segments was used in the multiplex PCR. Amplification of the CDR3 region of rearranged TCR beta genes was performed with a multiplex PCR assay on genomic DNA. The Illumina HiSeq System was used to sequence the amplified TCR beta libraries as 87-base-pair reads. The authors' pipeline ran thus. A later analysis tallied roughly 80 million unique TCR beta chains across the 550 to 850 repertoires, and some 10 million of those chains were shared by two or more donors. Raw reads were error-corrected and collapsed into unique sequences with a nearest-neighbor algorithm that merged closely related sequences to remove PCR and sequencing errors. Alignment of CDR3 sequences to IMGT reference sequences was used to assign V, D and J gene segments. Each retained sequence needed at least a six-nucleotide match to both a V gene segment and a J gene segment. A rearrangement counted as productive if the CDR3 had no stop codons and remained in frame with V and J, and every other rearrangement counted as non-productive. Following IMGT convention, CDR3 was defined as the stretch from the second conserved V-encoded cysteine up to the conserved J-encoded phenylalanine. Sequences without an unambiguous match to a single V gene segment were excluded from the earlier analysis of 500 to 700 of the donors. In an earlier analysis of 587 of the donors, a V segment was called functional when productive rearrangements were above 56.7%, and segregating when the standard deviation between donors exceeded 5%. A statistical classification framework was built for diagnosing cytomegalovirus status from the catalog of TCR beta chain sequences. In a later analysis, TCR nucleotide sequences were compared against IMGT/GENE-DB human TR gene sequences so that V and J genes could be assigned. Using the TCRdist pipeline, a later analysis assigned CDR3 sequences along with most-parsimonious VDJ recombination scenarios. In a later analysis, every TCR beta chain was defined by the combination of its CDR3 amino acid sequence and its V-gene family, and reads without a unique V-gene family were dropped. In a later analysis, fewer than 650 highly shared, low-generation-probability nucleotide sequences were removed to address suspected cross-contamination and a sequencing artifact. For each public chain, a later analysis derived a clonal expansion index from normalized ranks of inferred template counts within each repertoire. In a later analysis, generation probabilities were computed with a VDJ recombination model fitted to out-of-frame rearrangements, and the resulting probabilities were checked against IGoR. In a later analysis, hypergeometric tests were used to score TCR-TCR, TCR-HLA and TCR-CMV co-occurrence, with a repertoire-size bias correction applied to TCR pairs. To estimate false discovery rates, a later analysis permuted the HLA or CMV assignments 20 times. In a later analysis, co-occurring TCRs were grouped with DBSCAN, and TCRdist sequence similarity was added when clustering was performed within HLA-allele-positive subsets. For co-occurrence clustering, repertoires with fewer than 30,000 or more than 120,000 public chains were excluded, along with five or six repertoires with anomalous nucleotide sharing. Entries here come from immuneACCESS through TCRdb and include only in-frame sequences with V and J called. Some clones fail to appear in such tables; in the studies checked, an unresolved V gene covers under half of the shortfall, and the cause of the remainder is unknown. V and J calls and clone size follow that table, whereas D and trimming were derived from the DNA. The sample contains about 110,000 clones, around 72% of them found a single time. About 5.7% of the sample goes to the ten largest clones.

A note on this clone: What antigen it recognizes has not been identified. No clone much larger than this one lies a single base away; base qualities are absent.

From V the trimming removes 0 bases and from J it removes 4 bases, while the gene matches leave 12 bases of the junction unaccounted for. From the cysteine through the phenylalanine, the CDR3 covers 19 amino acids. Only CDR3 DNA remains: 57 bases, in frame from the first base. Via the germline V gene, CDR1 is SGHRS and CDR2 YFSETQ. In total, approximately 700 healthy bone marrow donors made up the cohort. At the time of sampling, all cohort members were nominally healthy, though unrecorded immune exposures were likely present. The donor tested CMV seronegative, placing the donor among the 350 to 400 seronegative members of the cohort. Every donor gave a peripheral blood sample, and the peripheral blood mononuclear cells from that sample were used for TCR beta sequencing. The Qiagen DNeasy Blood Extraction Kit was used to extract genomic DNA from the blood cell samples. The paper as a whole reports these results and caveats: According to a later analysis, most CMV-associated TCR beta chains appeared to be HLA-restricted, and the HLA associations seemed to be driven largely by CMV exposure. A group of highly shared sequence variants was considered likely to be a technical artifact of the sequencing pipeline. Several of the top co-occurrence clusters appeared to be linked to parvovirus B19, influenza, CMV and Epstein-Barr virus, according to a later analysis. In a later genetic analysis, a missense DCLRE1C variant was associated with V-gene and J-gene trimming of TCR beta chains, and the association was replicated in an independent cohort. Roughly uniform sequencing depth across donors was assumed in presence/absence analyses, although this assumption may not hold. Correlated functional status among segregating V segments might reflect linkage disequilibrium, but an unknown experimental factor could not be ruled out. For the cohort, immune exposure information was limited to CMV serostatus. A further reported finding was that TCR beta sequences accurately predicted the HLA-A and HLA-B alleles for most subjects in the first cohort. In both the original and validation cohorts, the classifier was reported to diagnose cytomegalovirus status with high specificity and sensitivity. According to a later genetic analysis, donors in an Asian-associated ancestry cluster had fewer N-insertions in productive TCRs than the approximately 670-donor mean. Because HLA typing was unavailable for some donors at each locus, only the typed subset was used in association tests. The 87-base-pair reads could not distinguish some IMGT-functional V segments, including TRBV6-2 and TRBV6-3, so those segments were excluded. A total of 150 to 200 TCR beta chains were listed by the study as associated with cytomegalovirus. A later analysis found that HLA-associated TCR beta chains were more clonally expanded and had lower generation probabilities than equally common non-associated chains. A later analysis found that TCR association rates varied across HLA loci, with DRB1 alleles showing the most associated TCRs and HLA-C alleles the fewest. According to the authors, the approach could potentially be generalized to other disease states and immunological phenotypes. Because counts were too low, roughly 17 rarely observed V segments, including chromosome 9 orphons, were left out of the earlier analysis of over 550 of the donors. A later analysis associated 16,951 TCR beta sequences with specific HLA alleles at a false discovery rate of 0.05. An earlier analysis of approximately 530 of the donors showed that most TCR beta V segments appeared in productive rearrangements either about 90% or about 30% of the time, which broadly matched IMGT annotations. Strong co-occurrence of HLA alleles, especially DR and DQ, made assigning TCR associations to individual alleles difficult. In vitro tests confirmed that three of the cytomegalovirus-associated TCR beta chains recognize cytomegalovirus antigens. Across donors, most TCR sequences were observed very rarely, whereas some public TCRs were present in many individuals. This cohort had only TCR beta chains sequenced, and the lack of alpha or paired-chain data limited which features could be detected.

This TCR came from a male donor in good health and CMV-seronegative. The sequencing input was PBMCs. Recombination joined TRBV5-1 with TRBJ2-2, with 10 bases aligning to TRBD2. The nucleotides are TGCGCCAGCAGCTTGGGAATGCTAGCGGGAGCGGGACGCACCGGGGAGCTGTTTTTT. Its protein product is CASSLGMLAGAGRTGELFF.